Sequencing of this T cell receptor beta chain was carried out in a study of T cells in Graves' hyperthyroidism and ophthalmopathy. The study, taken as a whole, reports: Ophthalmopathy, as predicted by the model, came a median roughly 6.8 months after the prediction.

Exclusion of a patient resulted from uncontrolled infection, other autoimmune disease, pregnancy or lactation. Clinicians diagnosed patients from clinical symptoms, serum thyroxine and TRAb, thyroid ultrasound and orbital computed tomography. Fresh 10 ml peripheral blood yielded PBMCs. TCR beta CDR3 regions were amplified from RNA. The HTBI primer set served for first-round RT-PCR of the TCR CDR3. TCRdb reprocessed the multiplex PCR reads via MiXCR and lists one record per CDR3 protein. The sample gives about 710,000 distinct CDR3 sequences, 16% of which show up once; about 8.4% is in the top ten. This clonotype was counted a few times. The antigen remains unidentified. Germline V gene lookup returns CDR1 MNHEY and CDR2 SVGEGT. CDR3 length: 13 residues. V was cut by 2 bases and J by 2 bases, with 7 bases left in between.

This receptor was taken from a young man with Graves' hyperthyroidism. The V call is TRBV6-2 or TRBV6-3, the J call TRBJ2-7, with D hard to call. Specimen: blood. The CDR3 nucleotides are TGTGCCAGCAGTTACCAGAGAGCCTACGAGCAGTACTTC. Encoded protein: CASSYQRAYEQYF.